The rows below give T cell receptor beta chains drawn from one sample of a study of circulating tumor DNA in untreated peripheral T-cell lymphoma. Only in-frame clones appear in the TCRdb table, and some are missing; sequencing was by immunoSEQ multiplex PCR. Among around 2,700 clones, approximately 66% were seen once, and the ten largest hold approximately 8.1%. Sequencing used tumor tissue. These receptors came from a human donor with peripheral T-cell lymphoma. Both conserved end residues are part of each CDR3. A D gene is named only where the DNA matches it firmly. Some rows mark clone size as missing; the rest say once, few, many or name a class of expanded clone.

>TRBJ2-1|.|TRBV2|.
TGTGCCAGCCGGGACTCCTACAATGAGCAGTTCTTC
CASRDSYNEQFF
>TRBJ1-2|few|TRBV11-3|.
TGTGCCAGCAGCCTCAGGGCCCCACCCTATGGCTACACCTTC
CASSLRAPPYGYTF
>TRBJ1-1|medium-sized|TRBV11-3|.
TGTGCCAGCAGCTTAGTTAACGGATTGAACACTGAAGCTTTCTTT
CASSLVNGLNTEAFF
>TRBJ1-5|.|TRBV19|.
TGTGCCAGTATGGCAGGGAACCAGCCCCAGCATTTT
CASMAGNQPQHF
>TRBJ2-3|.|TRBV25-1|.
TGTGCCAGCAGTGACGAGGTGGGGGTGGGCACAGATACGCAGTATTTT
CASSDEVGVGTDTQYF
>TRBJ2-7|.|TRBV21-1|.
TGTGCCAGCAGTGAATCAGTAAACTTCTACGAGCAGTACTTC
CASSESVNFYEQYF
>TRBJ2-1|medium-sized|TRBV6-8|TRBD1
TGTGCCAGCAGCCAAGGACAGGGATGGGGGAATGAGCAGTTCTTC
CASSQGQGWGNEQFF
>TRBJ2-7|once|TRBV19|TRBD2
TGTGCCACCCGAGCGGGCGGGGGGGCCGGCTACGAGCAGTACTTC
CATRAGGGAGYEQYF
>TRBJ1-1|.|TRBV19|.
TGTGCCAGTTTTAGTGGTGACGGTCTGAGCACTGAAGCTTTCTTT
CASFSGDGLSTEAFF
>TRBJ2-7|.|TRBV6-8|TRBD2
TGTGCCAGCAGAAAGACGACTAGCGGGGGTTACGAACAGTACTTC
CASRKTTSGGYEQYF
>TRBJ1-3|.|TRBV4-1|TRBD1
TGCGCCAGCAGCCAAGAGAGGACAGGGAGCTCTGGAAACACCATATATTTT
CASSQERTGSSGNTIYF
>TRBJ2-1|once|TRBV6-8|TRBD2
TGTGCCAGCAGTTACGGGATTAGCGGGGGCAATGAGCAGTTCTTC
CASSYGISGGNEQFF
>TRBJ2-5|.|TRBV18|.
TGTGCCAGCTCACCAATGTCCCAATCGAAGACCCAGTACTTC
CASSPMSQSKTQYF
>TRBJ2-6|.|TRBV19|.
TGTGCCAGTAGTATTTCACCAGGTCCCTCTGGGGCCAACGTCCTGACTTTC
CASSISPGPSGANVLTF
>TRBJ2-3|.|TRBV7-2|TRBD1
TGTGCCAGCAGCCCTAGGACAGGGGGCACAGATACGCAGTATTTT
CASSPRTGGTDTQYF
>TRBJ1-5|.|TRBV11-3|.
TGTGCCAGCAGCTCGGGGTTGGGGGATCAGCCCCAGCATTTT
CASSSGLGDQPQHF
>TRBJ2-3|few|TRBV6-8|TRBD2
TGTGCCAGCAGCCGTAGCCCCTTAGCGGGGGGACCCCTCACAGATACGCAGTATTTT
CASSRSPLAGGPLTDTQYF
>TRBJ2-1|.|TRBV15|TRBD1
TGTGCCACCAGCGACGACAGGGGTATGGGCAATGAGCAGTTCTTC
CATSDDRGMGNEQFF
>TRBJ2-4|.|TRBV11-3|TRBD2
TGTGCCAGCAGCTCTGGGACTAGCGGGGTGGACATTCAGTACTTC
CASSSGTSGVDIQYF
>TRBJ1-3|.|TRBV6-8|.
TGTGCCAGCAGTGCAGACACTGGAACTGGAAACACCATATATTTT
CASSADTGTGNTIYF
>TRBJ2-1|.|TRBV25-1|.
TGTGCCAGCATCAGTTCCCTCTACAATGAGCAGTTCTTC
CASISSLYNEQFF
>TRBJ2-3|.|TRBV7-4|.
TGTGCCAGCAGCGTAGCTATCGGGACAGATACGCAGTATTTT
CASSVAIGTDTQYF
>TRBJ1-5|.|TRBV19|TRBD1
TGTGCCAGTAGTATGAGGACAGGGGATCAGCCCCAGCATTTT
CASSMRTGDQPQHF
>TRBJ2-7|few|TRBV19|.
TGTGCCAGTAGTATGATGTTGGCAGCTGGCGAGCAGTACTTC
CASSMMLAAGEQYF
>TRBJ1-2|.|TRBV19|TRBD1
TGTGCCAGTAGAGTGGACAGGAACTCCTATGGCTACACCTTC
CASRVDRNSYGYTF
>TRBJ1-1|.|TRBV19|TRBD1
TGTGCCACTCACCTACAGGGGGCGGCGAACACTGAAGCTTTCTTT
CATHLQGAANTEAFF
>TRBJ1-1|.|TRBV5-1|.
TGCGCCAGCAGTGGGGGGGGCGCCAGCACTGAAGCTTTCTTT
CASSGGGASTEAFF
>TRBJ1-6|.|TRBV30|.
TGTGCCTGGGGGTTGACCTATAATTCACCCCTCCACTTT
CAWGLTYNSPLHF
>TRBJ2-2|medium-sized|TRBV21-1|.
TGTGCCAGCAGCGTCTCCGGGTCCCACCCCGGGGAGCTGTTTTTT
CASSVSGSHPGELFF
>TRBJ2-7|.|TRBV10-2|TRBD1
TGCGCCAGCAGTGAGTCGAAGGACAGGGGACTCTACGAGCAGTACTTC
CASSESKDRGLYEQYF
>TRBJ2-2|.|TRBV19|.
TGTGCCAGTAGAAATACAGGGTCGGCCGGGGAGCTGTTTTTT
CASRNTGSAGELFF
>TRBJ2-7|.|TRBV5-1|.
TGCGCCAGCAGCTCGGGACTGGGTGGGGACGAGCAGTACTTC
CASSSGLGGDEQYF
>TRBJ1-1|.|TRBV14|.
TGTGCCAGCAGCCAAGTTGTGACTAACACTGAAGCTTTCTTT
CASSQVVTNTEAFF
>TRBJ2-6|.|TRBV5-1|.
TGCGCCAGCAGCTTCGACGGCTCTGGGGCCAACGTCCTGACTTTC
CASSFDGSGANVLTF
>TRBJ2-1|.|TRBV23-1|TRBD2
TGCGCCAGCAGCCACCCCGGACTAGCGGGGGGGCCAGAGTACAATGAGCAGTTCTTC
CASSHPGLAGGPEYNEQFF
>TRBJ2-3|few|TRBV11-3|.
TGTGCCAGCAGCTCCCCAGGTGGCGGGACCTACACAGATACGCAGTATTTT
CASSSPGGGTYTDTQYF
>TRBJ2-3|.|TRBV6-8|.
TGTGCCAGCAAGGGGGGCATTAGCACAGATACGCAGTATTTT
CASKGGISTDTQYF
>TRBJ1-4|medium-sized|TRBV28|.
TGTGCCAGCAGTAGTGGGACCGTACGTGAAAAACTGTTTTTT
CASSSGTVREKLFF
>TRBJ2-3|.|TRBV11-3|.
TGTGCCAGCAGCCCCAGGGGGGGGGACACAGATACGCAGTATTTT
CASSPRGGDTDTQYF
>TRBJ2-7|few|TRBV23-1|.
TGCGCCAGCAGCACGGACCTAACCTACGAGCAGTACTTC
CASSTDLTYEQYF
>TRBJ1-1|few|TRBV5-1|TRBD1
TGCGCCAGCAGCGACGGCGGGGGACAGGGCGTTCGGGCTTTCTTT
CASSDGGGQGVRAFF
>TRBJ1-1|.|TRBV19|.
TGTGCCAGTGAAATGGGGACTGAAGCTTTCTTT
CASEMGTEAFF
>TRBJ2-6|.|TRBV23-1|.
TGCGCCAGCAGCCCCGGCAGGGCTGGGGCCAACGTCCTGACTTTC
CASSPGRAGANVLTF
>TRBJ2-7|.|TRBV30|.
TGTGCCTGGGCCAGGGACAACTCCTACGAGCAGTACTTC
CAWARDNSYEQYF
>TRBJ1-1|.|TRBV30|.
TGTGCCTGGAGTGTTCGGGACCCTGGAGACACTGAAGCTTTCTTT
CAWSVRDPGDTEAFF
>TRBJ1-4|.|TRBV6-8|TRBD1
TGTGCCAGCAGTTACTACTGGCGGACAGGGCGGGAAAAACTGTTTTTT
CASSYYWRTGREKLFF
>TRBJ1-1|few|TRBV6-8|.
TGTGCCAGCAGAGCGACGGGGGGGCGGAGGACTGAAGCTTTCTTT
CASRATGGRRTEAFF
>TRBJ1-6|.|TRBV23-1|.
TGCGCCAGCAGCCCCCAATCACCCGATTCACCCCTCCACTTT
CASSPQSPDSPLHF
>TRBJ2-5|few|TRBV19|.
TGTGCCAGCAATAAGGGGGGCCCCCAAGAGACCCAGTACTTC
CASNKGGPQETQYF
>TRBJ2-3|.|TRBV29-1|TRBD2
TGCAGCGCGGGACTAGCGGGGGGAAGCACAGATACGCAGTATTTT
CSAGLAGGSTDTQYF
>TRBJ2-1|few|TRBV29-1|.
TGCAGCGTTGAAGTCGCACTTTACAATGAGCAGTTCTTC
CSVEVALYNEQFF